The 5 T cell receptor beta chains reported below all come from one sample, sequenced in a study of breast tumors, draining lymph nodes, adjacent tissues. MiXCR was run by TCRdb on the multiplex PCR reads, yielding one entry per CDR3 protein. The table lists 150,000 to 200,000 distinct CDR3 sequences, around a third of them singletons. Breast cancer patients provided tissue from their axillary draining lymph nodes. The sample consisted of axillary lymph node tissue. Receptors were obtained from a female donor with breast cancer. Some clones in this sample may be carry-over from other donors' samples.

The sample holds many counts of this clonotype. The V call is TRBV4-2, the J call TRBJ2-3, with 9 bases identical to TRBD2. Germline loops: CDR1 LGHNA, CDR2 YNFKEQ. This CDR3 comprises 17 residues. The V and J ends lost 0 bases and 5 bases, in that order; junction bases with no gene match: 9. This CDR3 is CASSQEGSGGPKDTQYF. CDR3 in DNA: TGTGCCAGCAGCCAAGAAGGCAGCGGGGGGCCGAAAGATACGCAGTATTTT.

In its sample, this clonotype was seen many times. V gene TRBV29-1 combines with J gene TRBJ2-7; TRBD2 matches 8 bases. J gave up 2 bases and V 7 bases, and 19 bases lay outside the gene matches. This CDR3 is 17 amino acids long. In germline, CDR1 is SQVTM, CDR2 ANQGSEA. CDR3 sequence reads: CSAYDGTTTSGAYEQYF. CDR3 sequence (DNA): TGCAGCGCTTACGACGGGACAACCACTAGCGGAGCCTACGAGCAGTACTTC.

This clonotype appeared a few times. The V call is TRBV12-3 or TRBV12-4, the J call TRBJ1-1; D is unclear. Trimming pared 3 bases from V and 0 bases from J, leaving 11 bases between. The CDR3 runs to 15 residues. For the CDR3, the DNA is TGTGCCAGCAGTTTCATGGCAGAAATGAACACTGAAGCTTTCTTT. It is translated as CASSFMAEMNTEAFF.

This clonotype has at least ten counts. This chain joins TRBV20-1 and TRBJ1-6, with D possibly TRBD1 on 6 matching bases. The CDR3 has 15 amino acids. CDR1 DFQATT and CDR2 SNEGSKA come from the germline V gene (reference sequence). Trimming pared 6 bases from V and 5 bases from J, leaving 17 bases between. The CDR3 nucleotides read TGCAGTGCCCGCCAGGGGCGCATCCATAATTCACCCCTCCACTTT. Its translation: CSARQGRIHNSPLHF.

This clonotype was found many times. The chain employs TRBV20-1 and TRBJ1-5; the D is unclear. The V gene lost 3 bases and the J gene lost 5 bases, with 17 bases spanning the gap. The CDR3 has 15 amino acids. Germline assignment: CDR1 DFQATT and CDR2 SNEGSKA (reference sequence). The CDR3 sequence is CSARKGGQDDQPQHF. The CDR3 nucleotides are TGCAGTGCTAGGAAGGGCGGGCAGGATGATCAGCCCCAGCATTTT.